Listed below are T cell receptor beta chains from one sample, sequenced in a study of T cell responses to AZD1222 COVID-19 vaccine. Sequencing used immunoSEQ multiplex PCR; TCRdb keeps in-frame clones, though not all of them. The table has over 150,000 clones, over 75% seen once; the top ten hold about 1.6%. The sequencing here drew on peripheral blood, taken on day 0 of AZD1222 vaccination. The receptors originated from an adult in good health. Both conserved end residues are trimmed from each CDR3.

AWIRSPRKYVTEAF 14 TRBV30
ASKPSGTGRYGYT 13 TRBV28
ASSYDRGDHEQY 12 TRBV6-5
ASTGGGNRGQPQH 13 TRBV7-2
ASRLTGANEKLF 12 TRBV6-5
ASSAGIGNEQF 11 TRBV2
ASSPRTGQNTEAF 13 TRBV7-9
ASSYRGLLTEAF 12 TRBV6-2/TRBV6-3
ASSIALTGLATNEKLF 16 TRBV19
ASSRSGANVLT 11 TRBV5-1
ASSVVDSGGPSYNEQF 16 TRBV9
ASTRTGVRPVGYT 13 TRBV6-5
ASRDTGGYGYT 11 TRBV6-4
ASSPASLNTEAF 12 TRBV18
ASRTSGETQY 10 TRBV12-3/TRBV12-4
ASRDRQGRTEAF 12 TRBV6-5
ASSQLRITEAF 11 TRBV14